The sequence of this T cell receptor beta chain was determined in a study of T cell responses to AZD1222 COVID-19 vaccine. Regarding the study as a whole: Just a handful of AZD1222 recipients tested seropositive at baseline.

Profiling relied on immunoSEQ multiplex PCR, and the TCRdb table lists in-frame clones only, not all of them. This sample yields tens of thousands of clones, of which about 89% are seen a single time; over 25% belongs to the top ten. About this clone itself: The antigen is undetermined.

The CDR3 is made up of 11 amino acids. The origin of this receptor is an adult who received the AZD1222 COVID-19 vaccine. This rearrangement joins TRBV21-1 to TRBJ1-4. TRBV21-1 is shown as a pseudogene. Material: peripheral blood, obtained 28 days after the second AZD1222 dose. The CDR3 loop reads CASGPTKRLFF. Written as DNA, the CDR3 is TGTGCCAGCGGCCCCACAAAGAGACTGTTTTTT.